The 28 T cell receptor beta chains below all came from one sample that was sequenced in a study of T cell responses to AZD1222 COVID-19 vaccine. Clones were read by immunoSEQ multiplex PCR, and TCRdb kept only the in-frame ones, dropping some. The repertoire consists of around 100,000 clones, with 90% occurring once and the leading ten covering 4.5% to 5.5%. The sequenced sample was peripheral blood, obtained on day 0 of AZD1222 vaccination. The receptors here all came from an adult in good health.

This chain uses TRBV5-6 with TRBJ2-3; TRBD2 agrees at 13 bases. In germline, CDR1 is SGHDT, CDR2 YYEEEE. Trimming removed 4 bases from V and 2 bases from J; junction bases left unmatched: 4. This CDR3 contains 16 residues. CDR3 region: CASSHGLAGATDTQYF. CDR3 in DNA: TGTGCCAGCAGCCACGGACTAGCGGGGGCCACAGATACGCAGTATTTT. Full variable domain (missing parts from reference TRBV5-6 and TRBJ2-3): DAGVTQSPTHLIKTRGQQVTLRCSPKSGHDTVSWYQQALGQGPQFIFQYYEEEERQRGNFPDRFSGHQFPNYSSELNVNALLLGDSALYLCASSHGLAGATDTQYFGPGTRLTVL.

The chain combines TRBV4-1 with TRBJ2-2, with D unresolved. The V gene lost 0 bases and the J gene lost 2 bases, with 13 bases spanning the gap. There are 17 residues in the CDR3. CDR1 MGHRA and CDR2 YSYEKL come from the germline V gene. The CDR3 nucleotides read TGCGCCAGCAGCCAAGATCTATATGGCGAAAACACCGGGGAGCTGTTTTTT. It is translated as CASSQDLYGENTGELFF.

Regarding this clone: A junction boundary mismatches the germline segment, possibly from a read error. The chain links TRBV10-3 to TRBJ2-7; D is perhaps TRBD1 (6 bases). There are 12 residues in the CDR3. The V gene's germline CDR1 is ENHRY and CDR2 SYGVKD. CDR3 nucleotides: TGTGCCGCGTGGGACATTTCCTTCGAGCAGTACTTC. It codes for CAAWDISFEQYF.

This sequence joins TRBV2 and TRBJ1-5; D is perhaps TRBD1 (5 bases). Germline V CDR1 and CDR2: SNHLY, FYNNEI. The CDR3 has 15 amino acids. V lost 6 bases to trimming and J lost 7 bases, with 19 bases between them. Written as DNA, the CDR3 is TGTGCCAGCAGCGCCAAGGGGTCCCTAAGACAGCCCCAGCATTTT. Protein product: CASSAKGSLRQPQHF.

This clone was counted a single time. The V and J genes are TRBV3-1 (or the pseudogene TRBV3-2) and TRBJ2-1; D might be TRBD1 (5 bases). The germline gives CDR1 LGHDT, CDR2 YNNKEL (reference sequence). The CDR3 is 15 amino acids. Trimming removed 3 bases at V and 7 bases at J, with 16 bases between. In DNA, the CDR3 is TGTGCCAGCAGCCAGTTTTCAGGGCTGGAGAATGAGCAGTTCTTC. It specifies CASSQFSGLENEQFF.

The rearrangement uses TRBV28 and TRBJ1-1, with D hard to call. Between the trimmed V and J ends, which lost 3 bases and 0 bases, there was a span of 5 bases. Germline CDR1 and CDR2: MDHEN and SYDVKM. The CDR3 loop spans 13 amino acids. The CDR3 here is CASSLGLNTEAFF. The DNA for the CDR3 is TGTGCCAGCAGTTTGGGATTGAACACTGAAGCTTTCTTT.

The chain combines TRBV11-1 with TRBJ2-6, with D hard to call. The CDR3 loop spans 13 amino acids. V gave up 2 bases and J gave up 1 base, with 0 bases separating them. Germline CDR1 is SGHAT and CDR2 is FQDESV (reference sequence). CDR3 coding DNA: TGTGCCAGCAGCTTATCTGGGGCCAACGTCCTGACTTTC. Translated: CASSLSGANVLTF.

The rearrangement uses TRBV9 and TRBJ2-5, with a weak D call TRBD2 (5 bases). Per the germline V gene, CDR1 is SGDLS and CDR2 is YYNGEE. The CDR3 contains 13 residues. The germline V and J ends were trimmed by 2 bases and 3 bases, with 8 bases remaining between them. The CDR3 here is CASSVGIEETQYF. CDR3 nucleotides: TGTGCCAGCAGCGTCGGGATAGAAGAGACCCAGTACTTC.

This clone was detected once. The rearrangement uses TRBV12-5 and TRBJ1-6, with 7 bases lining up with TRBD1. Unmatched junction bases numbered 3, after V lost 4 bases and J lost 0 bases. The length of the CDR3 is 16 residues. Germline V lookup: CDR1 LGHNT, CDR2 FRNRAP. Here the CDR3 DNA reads TGTGCTAGTGGTTCGACAGGGAGCTCCTATAATTCACCCCTCCACTTT. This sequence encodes CASGSTGSSYNSPLHF.

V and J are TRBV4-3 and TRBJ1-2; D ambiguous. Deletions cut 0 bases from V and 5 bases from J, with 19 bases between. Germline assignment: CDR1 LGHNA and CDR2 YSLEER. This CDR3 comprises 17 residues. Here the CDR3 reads CASSQDEGRVSRYGYTF. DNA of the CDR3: TGCGCCAGCAGCCAAGATGAAGGGAGGGTTTCTAGGTATGGCTACACCTTC.

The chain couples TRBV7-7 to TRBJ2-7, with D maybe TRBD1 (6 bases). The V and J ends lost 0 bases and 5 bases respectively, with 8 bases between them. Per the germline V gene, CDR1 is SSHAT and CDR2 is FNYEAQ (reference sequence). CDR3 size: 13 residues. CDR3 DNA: TGTGCCAGCAGCTTAGCCAGGGGACACGAGCAGTACTTC. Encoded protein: CASSLARGHEQYF.

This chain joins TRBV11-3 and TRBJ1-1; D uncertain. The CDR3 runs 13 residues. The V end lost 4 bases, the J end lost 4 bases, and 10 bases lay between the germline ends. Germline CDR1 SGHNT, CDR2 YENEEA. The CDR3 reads CASSYERGTEAFF. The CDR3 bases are TGTGCCAGCAGCTACGAACGGGGCACTGAAGCTTTCTTT.

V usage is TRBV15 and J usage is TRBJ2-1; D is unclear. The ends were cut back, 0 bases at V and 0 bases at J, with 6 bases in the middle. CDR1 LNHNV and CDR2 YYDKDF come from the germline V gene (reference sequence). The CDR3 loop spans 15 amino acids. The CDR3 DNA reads TGTGCCACCAGCAGAGATTCCGGCTCCTACAATGAGCAGTTCTTC. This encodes CATSRDSGSYNEQFF.

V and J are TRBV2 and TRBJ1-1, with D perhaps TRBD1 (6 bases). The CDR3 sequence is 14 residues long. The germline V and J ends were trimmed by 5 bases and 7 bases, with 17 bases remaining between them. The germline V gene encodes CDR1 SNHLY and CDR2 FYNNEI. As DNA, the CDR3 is TGTGCCAGCAGTCGTGACTACGGGACACTTGAAGCTTTCTTT. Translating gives CASSRDYGTLEAFF.

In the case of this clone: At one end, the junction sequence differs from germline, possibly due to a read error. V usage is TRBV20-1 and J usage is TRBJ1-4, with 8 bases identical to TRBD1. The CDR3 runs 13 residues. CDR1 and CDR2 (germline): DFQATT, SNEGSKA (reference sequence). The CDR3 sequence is CSASGQGATLFYF. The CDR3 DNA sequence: TGCAGTGCTAGTGGTCAGGGGGCCACCCTTTTTTATTTT.

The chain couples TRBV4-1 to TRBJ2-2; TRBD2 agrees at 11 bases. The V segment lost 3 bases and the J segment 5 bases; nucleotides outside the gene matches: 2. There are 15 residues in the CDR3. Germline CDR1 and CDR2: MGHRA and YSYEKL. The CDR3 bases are TGCGCCAGCAGCCATCTAGCGGGGGGAACCGGGGAGCTGTTTTTT. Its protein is CASSHLAGGTGELFF.

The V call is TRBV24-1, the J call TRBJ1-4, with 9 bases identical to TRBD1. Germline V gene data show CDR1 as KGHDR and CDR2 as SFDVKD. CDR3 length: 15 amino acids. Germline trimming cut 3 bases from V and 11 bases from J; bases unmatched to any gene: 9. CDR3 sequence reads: CATSDPGTGHEKLFF. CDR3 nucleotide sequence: TGTGCCACCAGTGATCCCGGGACAGGGCACGAGAAACTGTTTTTT.

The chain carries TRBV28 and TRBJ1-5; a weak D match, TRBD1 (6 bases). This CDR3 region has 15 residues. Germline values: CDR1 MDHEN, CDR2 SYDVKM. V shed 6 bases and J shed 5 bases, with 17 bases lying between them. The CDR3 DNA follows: TGTGCCAGCAGCCTAGGACAGTTCGACGATCAGCCCCAGCATTTT. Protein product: CASSLGQFDDQPQHF.

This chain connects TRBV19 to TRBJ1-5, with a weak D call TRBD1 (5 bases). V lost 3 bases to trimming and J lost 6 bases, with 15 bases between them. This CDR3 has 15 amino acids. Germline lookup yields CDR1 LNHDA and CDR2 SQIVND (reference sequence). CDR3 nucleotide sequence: TGTGCCAGTAGTATTGGTGGGGGGGTGATTCAGCCCCAGCATTTT. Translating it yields CASSIGGGVIQPQHF.

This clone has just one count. The CDR3 is CASSLGRGTGELFF. The CDR3 nucleotides are TGTGCCAGCAGCTTGGGGCGGGGCACCGGGGAGCTGTTTTTT. This sequence joins TRBV5-6 and TRBJ2-2, with D possibly TRBD2 on 6 matching bases. The V and J ends lost 0 bases and 4 bases respectively, with 7 bases between them. CDR3 length: 14 amino acids. Germline V CDR1 and CDR2: SGHDT, YYEEEE. The complete variable domain, with remaining parts taken from reference TRBV5-6 and TRBJ2-2, reads DAGVTQSPTHLIKTRGQQVTLRCSPKSGHDTVSWYQQALGQGPQFIFQYYEEEERQRGNFPDRFSGHQFPNYSSELNVNALLLGDSALYLCASSLGRGTGELFFGEGSRLTVL.

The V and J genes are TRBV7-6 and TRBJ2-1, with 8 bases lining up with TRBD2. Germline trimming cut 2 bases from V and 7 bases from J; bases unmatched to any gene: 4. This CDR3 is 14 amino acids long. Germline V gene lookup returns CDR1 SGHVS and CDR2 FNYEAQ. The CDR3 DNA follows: TGTGCCAGCAGCTTACAGACTAGCGTAAATGAGCAGTTCTTC. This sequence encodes CASSLQTSVNEQFF.

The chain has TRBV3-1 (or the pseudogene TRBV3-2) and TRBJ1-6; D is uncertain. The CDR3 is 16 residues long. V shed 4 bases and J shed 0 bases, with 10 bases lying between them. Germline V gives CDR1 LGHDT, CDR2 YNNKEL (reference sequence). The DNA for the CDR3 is TGTGCCAGCAGCCTGGCCGGGAGCTCCTATAATTCACCCCTCCACTTT. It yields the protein CASSLAGSSYNSPLHF.

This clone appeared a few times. CDR3 protein: CASSEWRQGAFF. The CDR3, as DNA: TGTGCCAGCAGTGAATGGCGACAGGGAGCTTTCTTT. The chain combines TRBV6-1 with TRBJ1-1, with 7 bases matching TRBD1. The CDR3 length is 12 residues. J gave up 10 bases and V 2 bases, and 4 bases lay outside the gene matches. The germline V gene encodes CDR1 MNHNS and CDR2 SASEGT.

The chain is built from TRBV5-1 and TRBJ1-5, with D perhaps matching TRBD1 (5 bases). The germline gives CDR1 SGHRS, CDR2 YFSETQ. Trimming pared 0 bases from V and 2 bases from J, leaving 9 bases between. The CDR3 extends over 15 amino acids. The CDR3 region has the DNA TGCGCCAGCAGCTTGGCCCCGGGGGGCAATCAGCCCCAGCATTTT. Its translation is CASSLAPGGNQPQHF.

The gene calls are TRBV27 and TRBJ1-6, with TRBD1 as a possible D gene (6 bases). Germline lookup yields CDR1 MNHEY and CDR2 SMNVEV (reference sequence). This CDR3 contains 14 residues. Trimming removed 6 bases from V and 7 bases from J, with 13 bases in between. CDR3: CASSPQGYNSPLHF. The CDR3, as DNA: TGTGCCAGCAGCCCGCAGGGGTACAATTCACCCCTCCACTTT.

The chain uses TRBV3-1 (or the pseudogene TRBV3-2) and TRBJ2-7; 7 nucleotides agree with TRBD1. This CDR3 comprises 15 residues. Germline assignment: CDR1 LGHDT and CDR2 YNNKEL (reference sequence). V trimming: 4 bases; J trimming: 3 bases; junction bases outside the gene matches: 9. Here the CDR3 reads CASSPQTGSFYEQYF. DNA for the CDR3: TGTGCCAGCAGCCCCCAGACAGGGTCGTTCTACGAGCAGTACTTC.

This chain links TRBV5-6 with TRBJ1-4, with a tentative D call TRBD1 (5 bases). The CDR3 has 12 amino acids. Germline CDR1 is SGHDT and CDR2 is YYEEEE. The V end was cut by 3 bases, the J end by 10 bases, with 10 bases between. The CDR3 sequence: CASSSDSPKLFF. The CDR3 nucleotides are TGTGCCAGCAGCTCCGACAGCCCAAAACTGTTTTTT. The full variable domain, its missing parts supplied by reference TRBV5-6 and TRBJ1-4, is DAGVTQSPTHLIKTRGQQVTLRCSPKSGHDTVSWYQQALGQGPQFIFQYYEEEERQRGNFPDRFSGHQFPNYSSELNVNALLLGDSALYLCASSSDSPKLFFGSGTQLSVL.

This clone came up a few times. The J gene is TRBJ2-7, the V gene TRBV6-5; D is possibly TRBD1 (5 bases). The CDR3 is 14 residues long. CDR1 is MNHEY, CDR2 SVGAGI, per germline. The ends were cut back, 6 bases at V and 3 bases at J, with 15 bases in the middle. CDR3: CASRRKGWVYEQYF. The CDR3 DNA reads TGTGCCAGCAGGCGGAAGGGGTGGGTCTACGAGCAGTACTTC.